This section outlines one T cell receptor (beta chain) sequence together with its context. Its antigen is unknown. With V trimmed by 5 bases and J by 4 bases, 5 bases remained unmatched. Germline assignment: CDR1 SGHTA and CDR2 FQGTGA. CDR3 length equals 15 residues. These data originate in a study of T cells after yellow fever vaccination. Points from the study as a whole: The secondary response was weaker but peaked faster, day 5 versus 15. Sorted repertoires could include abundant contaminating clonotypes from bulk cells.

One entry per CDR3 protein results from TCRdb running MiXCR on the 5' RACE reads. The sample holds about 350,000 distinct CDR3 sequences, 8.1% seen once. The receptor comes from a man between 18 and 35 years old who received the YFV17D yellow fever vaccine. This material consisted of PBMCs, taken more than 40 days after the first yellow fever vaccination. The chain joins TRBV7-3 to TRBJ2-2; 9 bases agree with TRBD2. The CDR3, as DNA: TGTGCCAGCAGCATACCACTAGCGGGCACCGGGGAGCTGTTTTTT. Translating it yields CASSIPLAGTGELFF.